The rows below give T cell receptor beta chains drawn from one sample of a study of PD-L1 blockade in urothelial cancer. Sequencing was performed with immunoSEQ multiplex PCR; in TCRdb, only in-frame clones are kept and a portion is missing. Of tens of thousands of clones in the sample, over 65% were seen once. The material was PBMCs, obtained around atezolizumab (anti-PD-L1) treatment. All receptors come from a man aged 60-69 years with urothelial cancer. CDR3s leave out the opening cysteine and the closing phenylalanine or tryptophan.

v_call,j_call,cdr3_aa
TRBV7-6,TRBJ2-5,ASSIVQGSWETQY
TRBV29-1,TRBJ2-1,SVGDRGFYNEQF
TRBV4-1,TRBJ2-3,ASSPVRGTRSTDTQY
TRBV9,TRBJ2-3,ASSVDGGQGIKDTQY
TRBV27,TRBJ1-2,ASSRDSRYGYT
TRBV30,TRBJ2-7,AWAFGGSEQY
TRBV4-3,TRBJ1-1,ASSQGPGLNTEAF
TRBV12-5,TRBJ1-4,ASGLEGWTGDEKLF
TRBV10-1,TRBJ2-1,ASSGSKSSYNEQF
TRBV19,TRBJ1-5,ASHRGRGQPQH
TRBV7-2,TRBJ1-4,ASSSSSTNEKLF
TRBV2,TRBJ1-5,ASLPGGQGTQPQH
TRBV6-5,TRBJ2-1,ASSYTGDEQF
TRBV30,TRBJ2-6,AWSRDSGANVLT
TRBV6-5,TRBJ2-2,ASSYSPDSFTGELF
TRBV7-3,TRBJ2-1,ASSSRPLAEFYNEQF
TRBV6-5,TRBJ2-5,ASSPGGPTQY
TRBV19,TRBJ1-3,ASSTSTGPGNTIY
TRBV7-2,TRBJ1-1,ASSLVVGVGTEAF
TRBV2,TRBJ1-1,ANTKGETEAF
TRBV12-5,TRBJ1-1,ASGLVQVRNTEAF
TRBV13,TRBJ1-2,ASSLRGQGKAGGYT
TRBV7-9,TRBJ2-7,ASSLRGTYEQY
TRBV2,TRBJ1-2,ASWGLVGLYT
TRBV27,TRBJ2-7,ASSLQMGQGRVEQY
TRBV6-5,TRBJ1-2,ASSDLTQGLFGYT
TRBV15,TRBJ2-6,ATSPGGQAGANVLT
TRBV28,TRBJ1-6,ATRGGALLENSPLH
TRBV29-1,TRBJ2-1,SVEIAGYNEQF
TRBV2,TRBJ1-1,ASRFDRDEAF
TRBV21-1,TRBJ1-1,ASSKDPGGITEAF
TRBV19,TRBJ2-1,ASSPTVGGNEQF
TRBV27,TRBJ1-1,ASSFGGLNTEAF
TRBV7-9,TRBJ2-5,ASSEDPISEGSPGGTQY
TRBV7-2,TRBJ2-1,ASSRAGQGGNNEQF
TRBV5-1,TRBJ2-1,ASSLGAGGMGSEQF
TRBV29-1,TRBJ2-5,SVVGRGDKERVTQY
TRBV5-4,TRBJ1-2,ASSWASGSWGYT
TRBV28,TRBJ2-4,ASRGQGIAKNIQY
TRBV2,TRBJ2-3,AGRASRSRADTQY
TRBV5-8,TRBJ1-5,ASLRGAFISQPQH
TRBV5-4,TRBJ2-1,ASSLPRASGSNEQF
TRBV19,TRBJ1-5,ASSIQTGNQPQH
TRBV15,TRBJ2-2,ATSIRQGADTGELF
TRBV9,TRBJ1-1,ASSVGQGTEAF
TRBV11-2,TRBJ2-4,ASSSDPLTVSLAKNIQY